A single sample is the source of the 24 T cell receptor beta chains below, sequenced in a study of a mutant IDH1 vaccine in newly diagnosed glioma. TCRdb keeps only in-frame clones here, not all; method: immunoSEQ multiplex PCR. The table includes fewer than 55,000 clones, around 60% detected once. The time point is: week 47, end of study. Doses of 300 ug of mutant IDH1 20-mer peptide were given with topical imiquimod. The antigens of these receptors remain unknown. The sample consisted of peripheral blood mononuclear cells (PBMCs), taken from a glioma patient whose treatment included an IDH1 peptide vaccine. Receptors were obtained from a man in his forties or fifties with glioma. Some clones in this sample may be carry-over from other donors' samples.

V gene TRBV2 combines with J gene TRBJ1-3; D is uncertain. The length of the CDR3 is 15 residues. V was pared by 1 base and J by 3 bases, with 10 bases between. The germline gives CDR1 SNHLY, CDR2 FYNNEI. The CDR3 sequence: CASSEGLRGGNTIYF. CDR3 in DNA: TGTGCCAGCAGTGAAGGGCTCCGTGGTGGAAACACCATATATTTT. Variable domain in full (rest from reference TRBV2 and TRBJ1-3): EPEVTQTPSHQVTQMGQEVILRCVPISNHLYFYWYRQILGQKVEFLVSFYNNEISEKSEIFDDQFSVERPDGSNFTLKIRSTKLEDSAMYFCASSEGLRGGNTIYFGEGSWLTVV.

The rearrangement joins TRBV5-1 to TRBJ2-1; D is unresolved. CDR3 length: 14 residues. V was cut by 5 bases and J by 5 bases, with 14 bases left in between. Germline lookup yields CDR1 SGHRS and CDR2 YFSETQ. The chain's CDR3 is CASRPVATDNEQFF. The CDR3 region has the DNA TGCGCCAGCAGGCCGGTGGCTACCGACAATGAGCAGTTCTTC.

This clone showed up just a few times. V usage is TRBV27 and J usage is TRBJ2-1; weak D call: TRBD1 (5 bases). This CDR3 spans 14 amino acids. The V end was cut by 8 bases, the J end by 6 bases, with 17 bases between. In germline, CDR1 is MNHEY, CDR2 SMNVEV (reference sequence). The CDR3 coding sequence is TGTGCCAGCGGGGAAGGGGCCCGGTCCAATGAGCAGTTCTTC. It specifies CASGEGARSNEQFF.

The chain employs TRBV6-5 and TRBJ1-1, with no clear D. Trimming took 7 bases from V and 1 from J, leaving 13 bases between them. There are 14 residues in the CDR3. Germline V gives CDR1 MNHEY, CDR2 SVGAGI. The CDR3 nucleotides are TGTGCCAGCACTTCCTGGCGAGAGAACACTGAAGCTTTCTTT. Translated: CASTSWRENTEAFF.

V gene TRBV2 combines with J gene TRBJ1-1; tentatively, D is TRBD1 (5 bases). The CDR3 contains 12 residues. Germline loops: CDR1 SNHLY, CDR2 FYNNEI. Trimming left V 6 bases short and J 5 bases short, with 10 bases between. CDR3 nucleotides: TGTGCCAGCAGAGCATACAGGACTGAAGCTTTCTTT. Translating it yields CASRAYRTEAFF.

CDR3 amino acids: CAWSVGRGYEQYF. CDR3 nucleotides: TGTGCCTGGAGTGTAGGCAGGGGGTACGAGCAGTACTTC. This chain uses TRBV30 with TRBJ2-7; 7 nucleotides match TRBD1. CDR3 size: 13 residues. Germline CDR1 is GTSNPN and CDR2 is SVGIG (reference sequence). With V trimmed by 0 bases and J by 4 bases, 3 bases remained unmatched.

This clone was detected only a few times. This rearrangement joins TRBV14 to TRBJ2-7, with D tentatively TRBD2 (6 bases). The CDR3 consists of 18 residues. Looked up from germline, CDR1 is SGHDN and CDR2 is FVKESK. The ends were cut back, 0 bases at V and 5 bases at J, with 23 bases in the middle. The CDR3 spells CASSQDLGGGALVDEQYF. As DNA, the CDR3 is TGTGCCAGCAGCCAAGATCTTGGGGGAGGCGCGCTGGTCGACGAGCAGTACTTC.

This clone was seen a handful of times. This rearrangement joins TRBV9 to TRBJ2-7; 7 positions match TRBD1. V gave up 4 bases and J gave up 0 bases; unmatched junction bases: 7. CDR1 is SGDLS and CDR2 is YYNGEE in the germline V gene. The CDR3 has 15 amino acids. In nucleotides, the CDR3 is TGTGCCAGCAGCAAGTCCGGGACAGACTCCTACGAGCAGTACTTC. Protein product: CASSKSGTDSYEQYF.

V gene TRBV4-2 combines with J gene TRBJ2-2; TRBD2 matches at 11 bases. The CDR3 is 16 residues long. Germline trimming cut 1 base from V and 8 bases from J; bases unmatched to any gene: 6. The germline CDR1 and CDR2 sequences are LGHNA and YNFKEQ. The CDR3 nucleotides are TGTGCCAGCAGCCAAGGCGTTAGCGGGGGGGCTGGGGAGCTGTTTTTT. Translating gives CASSQGVSGGAGELFF.

Notes on this clone: One junction end does not reproduce the germline sequence, and a read error may be involved. The rearrangement uses TRBV6-1 and TRBJ2-7; TRBD1 is a possible D gene (6 bases). The CDR3 consists of 12 residues. Germline V gene sequence: CDR1 MNHNS, CDR2 SASEGT. The CDR3 reads CASSGPDRRADF. In DNA form, the CDR3 reads TGTGCCAGCAGTGGGCCTGACAGGCGTGCAGACTTC.

The chain employs TRBV7-8 and TRBJ1-5; D possibly corresponds to TRBD1 (6 bases). The germline gives CDR1 SGHVS, CDR2 FQNEAQ. V lost 4 bases to trimming and J lost 5 bases, with 12 bases between them. The CDR3 has 14 amino acids. The CDR3 nucleotides read TGTGCCAGCAGCTCTAACAGGGACTATCAGCCCCAGCATTTT. Protein: CASSSNRDYQPQHF.

The gene calls are TRBV2 and TRBJ1-2; D unresolved. Germline CDR1 reads SNHLY; CDR2 reads FYNNEI. The CDR3 has 12 amino acids. Trimming stripped 7 bases from V and 2 bases from J, with 8 bases between. The CDR3 loop reads CASNPPNYGYTF. CDR3 nucleotides: TGTGCCAGCAACCCCCCAAACTATGGCTACACCTTC.

This clone was found a few times. Here the CDR3 DNA reads TGTGCCAGCAGCCTAGGGGGACAGGATGATGAAAAACTGTTTTTT. Translated: CASSLGGQDDEKLFF. The rearrangement links TRBV5-4 to TRBJ1-4, with 8 bases aligning to TRBD1. V shed 4 bases and J 6 bases; nucleotides not matched to a gene: 8. This CDR3 is built from 15 residues. In germline, CDR1 is SGHNT, CDR2 YYREEE (reference sequence).

The chain links TRBV30 to TRBJ1-2, with D unclear. CDR3 length: 11 residues. Looked up from germline, CDR1 is GTSNPN and CDR2 is SVGIG (reference sequence). The V and J ends lost 2 bases and 7 bases respectively, with 8 bases between them. The CDR3 reads CAWSPFPGYTF. The CDR3 region has the DNA TGTGCCTGGAGTCCCTTTCCTGGCTACACCTTC.

This sequence joins TRBV6-5 and TRBJ2-7, with 11 bases matching TRBD2. Trimming removed 0 bases from V and 4 bases from J; junction bases left unmatched: 5. This CDR3 is built from 16 residues. The germline CDR1 and CDR2 sequences are MNHEY and SVGAGI. CDR3 in amino acids: CASSYSKASGGYEQYF. The CDR3 DNA is TGTGCCAGCAGTTACTCGAAGGCTAGCGGGGGGTACGAGCAGTACTTC.

The chain couples TRBV11-2 to TRBJ2-5, with D uncertain. The CDR3 contains 12 residues. V dropped 3 bases and J dropped 5 bases, with 7 bases sitting between them. Looked up from germline, CDR1 is SGHAT and CDR2 is FQNNGV. The CDR3 DNA sequence: TGTGCCAGCAGCTTGACTTGGGAGACCCAGTACTTC. Translated, it gives CASSLTWETQYF.

V is TRBV6-6 and J is TRBJ2-3; the match to TRBD2 covers 9 bases. Germline assignment: CDR1 MNHNY and CDR2 SVGAGI (reference sequence). This CDR3 is 15 amino acids long. The V gene end was trimmed by 2 bases and the J gene end by 3 bases; junction bases not matched to a gene: 3. CDR3 region: CASSYGGGATDTQYF. The CDR3 DNA reads TGTGCCAGCAGTTACGGCGGGGGGGCGACAGATACGCAGTATTTT.

This clone was recorded a few times. The chain recombines TRBV6-4 with TRBJ2-3, with D maybe TRBD1 (6 bases). The CDR3 runs 13 residues. Germline CDR1 and CDR2: MRHNA and SNTAGT. With 3 bases removed from V and 9 bases from J, the gap between germline ends came to 13 bases. CDR3 region: CASSEDGQGTQYF. In nucleotides, the CDR3 is TGTGCCAGCAGTGAGGACGGTCAGGGGACGCAGTATTTT.

The V and J genes are TRBV30 and TRBJ1-4, with D unresolved. The CDR3 is 18 amino acids. Germline assignment: CDR1 GTSNPN and CDR2 SVGIG (reference sequence). V was clipped by 0 bases and J by 0 bases, with 17 bases between them. The CDR3 loop is CAWSVGKSPSATNEKLFF. CDR3 bases: TGTGCCTGGAGTGTAGGTAAAAGCCCATCCGCAACTAATGAAAAACTGTTTTTT.

This rearrangement joins TRBV29-1 to TRBJ1-2; D is unresolved. This CDR3 region has 13 residues. CDR1 and CDR2 from the germline V gene are SQVTM and ANQGSEA. The germline V and J ends were trimmed by 3 bases and 4 bases, with 12 bases remaining between them. The CDR3 sequence is CSVDPQETYGYTF. CDR3 nucleotides: TGCAGCGTTGATCCCCAGGAAACCTATGGCTACACCTTC.

This sequence joins TRBV29-1 and TRBJ2-1, with 9 bases fitting TRBD1. Germline values: CDR1 SQVTM, CDR2 ANQGSEA. The CDR3 is 13 amino acids. V shed 4 bases, J shed 7 bases, and the junction held 5 bases outside the gene matches. CDR3 amino acids: CSVATGGGNEQFF. CDR3 coding DNA: TGCAGCGTTGCGACAGGGGGAGGGAATGAGCAGTTCTTC.

The chain couples TRBV15 to TRBJ1-1; no clear D. With 0 bases removed from V and 0 bases from J, the gap between germline ends came to 8 bases. CDR1 and CDR2 from the germline V gene are LNHNV and YYDKDF (reference sequence). CDR3 size: 15 residues. Here the CDR3 DNA reads TGTGCCACCAGCAGAGAGGGCAGACTGAACACTGAAGCTTTCTTT. This sequence encodes CATSREGRLNTEAFF.

The rearrangement joins TRBV7-9 to TRBJ2-3; D uncertain. Deletions cut 5 bases from V and 5 bases from J, with 11 bases between. This CDR3 is 13 amino acids long. The V gene's germline CDR1 is SEHNR and CDR2 FQNEAQ (reference sequence). The CDR3 region has the DNA TGTGCCAGCAGCGCTAAGGTGAGAGATACGCAGTATTTT. Protein: CASSAKVRDTQYF.

The CDR3 region is CATSRDRGREQYF. For the CDR3, the DNA is TGTGCCACTAGCCGGGACAGGGGGCGGGAGCAGTACTTC. The rearrangement uses TRBV2 and TRBJ2-7, with TRBD1 matching over 12 bases. The CDR3 totals 13 residues. V was clipped by 10 bases and J by 7 bases; unmatched bases: 8. Germline V gene sequence: CDR1 SNHLY, CDR2 FYNNEI.